A selection of T cell receptor beta chains follows, all from one sample in a study of T cell repertoires in cytomegalovirus infection. One entry per CDR3 protein, called by TCRdb with MiXCR from the reads. This table holds about 920,000 distinct CDR3 sequences, roughly 30% found once. These receptors have no identified antigens. The material sequenced was cultured CD8+ T cells from PBMCs, taken from culture after CMV antigen stimulation. The source is a human donor in good health (CMV status not recorded). Some clones in this sample may be carry-over from other donors' samples. Both conserved end residues are part of each CDR3. The D gene is left open where the match is weak. Clone size appears in some rows only: once, few, many, or a class for an expanded clone.

TRBJ1-1 TRBV19 - - CASSIWGQAEAFF TGTGCCAGTAGTATATGGGGGCAGGCTGAAGCTTTCTTT
TRBJ2-3 TRBV11-3 - TRBD2 CASSSFTSGETDTQYF TGTGCCAGCAGCTCCTTCACTAGCGGGGAGACAGATACGCAGTATTTT
TRBJ1-1 TRBV27 - - CASNINRDSEAFF TGTGCCAGTAATATCAACCGCGACAGTGAAGCTTTCTTT
TRBJ2-2 TRBV20-1 - - CSARGISVGREAGELFF TGCAGTGCTAGAGGGATTTCAGTCGGTAGGGAGGCCGGGGAGCTGTTTTTT
TRBJ2-2 TRBV29-1 - TRBD1 CSAPTGTGELFF TGCAGCGCCCCGACAGGGACCGGGGAGCTGTTTTTT
TRBJ2-3 TRBV7-2 many - CASSLFSGGPTDTQYF TGTGCCAGCAGCCTTTTCTCCGGGGGTCCCACAGATACGCAGTATTTT
TRBJ1-3 TRBV10-3 once - CAISGPPSGNTIYF TGTGCCATCAGTGGGCCACCCTCTGGAAACACCATATATTTT
TRBJ2-1 TRBV6-5 - TRBD2 CASSWGGGGYNEQLF TGTGCCAGCAGTTGGGGCGGGGGGGGATACAATGAGCAGTTGTTC
TRBJ2-2 TRBV19 - - CASSIDLYRTATGELFF TGTGCCAGTAGTATAGATCTATACAGGACGGCCACCGGGGAGCTGTTTTTT
TRBJ1-2 TRBV7-9 - - CASSLAGDGYGYTF TGTGCCAGCAGCTTAGCCGGGGACGGCTATGGCTACACCTTC